This T cell receptor (beta chain) was recorded in a study of PD-1 blockade in classical Hodgkin lymphoma. Across the whole study: Intravenous infusions of nivolumab 3 mg/kg reached patients every 2 weeks. Whole-study findings and limits: Whoever responded completely had baseline diversity much like that seen in newly diagnosed patients. In newly diagnosed patients, baseline TCR diversity was reportedly below that of healthy donors. A significant rise in TCR diversity was seen by C4D1 for CD4+ cells but not for CD8+ cells.

Comment on this clone: The antigen is not known.

J lost 3 bases, V lost 6 bases, and 9 bases had no gene match. Germline V CDR1 and CDR2: MNHNS, SASEGT. The CDR3 is made up of 15 amino acids. TCRdb's copy holds only in-frame clones and misses some; the assay was immunoSEQ multiplex PCR. The sample has fewer than 20,000 clones; about nine tenths are singletons. All patients relapsed after autologous stem cell transplantation, and brentuximab vedotin exposure varied. Sequencing was performed on peripheral blood mononuclear cells (PBMCs), taken before the second cycle of nivolumab. The origin of this receptor is a human donor with classical Hodgkin lymphoma. The V and J genes are TRBV6-1 and TRBJ1-1; 8 bases are shared with TRBD1. CDR3 residues: CASRWAGGVDTEAFF. The CDR3 DNA reads as TGTGCCAGCAGGTGGGCAGGGGGCGTCGACACTGAAGCTTTCTTT.